Described below is a single T cell receptor (beta chain) sequence and its context. This receptor's antigen is unknown. One base away there is no much larger clone; base qualities are not given. Donors were healthy HIV-negative adults with no recently reported acute infections or vaccinations. Only Caucasian adults living in Nashville, Tennessee, USA were represented among the donors. Magnetic negative selection was used to enrich CD4+ T cells, after which naive cells were positively selected on CD45RA and the negative fraction became the memory subset. Blood was obtained by leukapheresis, after which PBMCs were separated by Ficoll-Histopaque density gradient centrifugation and cryopreserved in liquid nitrogen vapor phase. Analytical flow cytometry was used to check the purity and quantity of each magnetically sorted T cell population. Each sorted fraction had its genomic DNA isolated and then quantified by UV absorbance on a Nanodrop 2000c.

This sample is part of a study of shared clonotypes between healthy human individuals (dated by TCRdb to the early 2020s). With regard to the full study: The cohort comprised two women and three men aged 18 to 49 years. For each donor, CD4 naive and CD4 memory were each given three plates, CD8 naive was given two plates, and CD8 memory was given one plate. Blood TCR repertoires of roughly 5 healthy adults were deeply sequenced to estimate repertoire size and the extent of clonotype sharing between individuals. To increase sequencing depth and limit assay-specific biases, TCR repertoire library preparation and sequencing were carried out by different laboratories using diverse techniques. Leukapheresis yielded between about 0.8 and 9.5 billion PBMCs per donor.

Using the deep immunoSEQ assay, multiplex PCR amplified TCR CDR3 regions from genomic DNA. Genomic DNA extracted from each cell subset was distributed evenly over all wells of several immunoSEQ 96-well plates, and each plate served as one replicate. Each replicate PCR for sorted subsets received about 200 ng genomic DNA, equal to some 32,000 T cell genomes. Purified libraries were quantified with a Qubit 3.0 fluorometer, sized on a Bioanalyzer 2100, and re-quantified with the KAPA Library Quantification kit. Every immunoSEQ 96-well plate was sequenced on a separate single-read 150-cycle Illumina NextSeq 550 flow cell. From the authors' description of their analysis: Because only junctional sequences without quality scores were contained in the immunoSEQ output, filtering matching that applied to full-length reads could not be performed. Sequences were annotated with PyIR, a Python wrapper for IgBLAST v1.9, using IMGT germline references to assign V/J genes and CDR3. Reads were filtered out if the reads had weak V/J assignments (E-value above 1e-6), no CDR3, stop codons, out-of-frame junctions, or ambiguous translated residues. V3J clonotypes were defined as sequences sharing an identical inferred V gene, J gene, and CDR3 amino acid sequence. Percentage overlap between repertoires was calculated by dividing the number of shared unique clonotypes by the size of the smaller repertoire. Repertoire richness was assessed with RTK rarefaction, the Chao1 estimator, and Recon v2.1 estimates of unobserved clonotypes. For all TCRbeta clonotypes obtained by the gDNA method from a few donors, generation probabilities were computed with OLGA. TCRdb provides this immuneACCESS table in a form limited to in-frame rearrangements. Some clones are lacking; in checked studies, under half of them reflect an unresolved V gene, and why the rest are absent is not known. V and J calls and clone size are copied from that table; D and trimming were computed from the DNA. Present in this sample are around 1.4 million clones, around 98.5% of which were seen just once. The top ten constitute about 0.4% of the sample.

The paper as a whole reports these results and caveats: Naive subsets generally had larger estimated clonotype richness than memory subsets. Across a few donors, 4.5% to 6.5% of naive CD4, around 3.3% of naive CD8, under 2.5% of memory CD4, and approximately 0.4% of memory CD8 clonotypes were shared. Rarefaction of sorted-subset datasets indicated incomplete sequencing despite the large sequencing depth. Sampling was limited to blood, and TCR repertoires in tissue likely differ from TCR repertoires in blood. Clonotypes shared by all four sorted-subset donors showed higher generation probabilities than non-shared clonotypes. The genetic and exposure-history diversity represented was limited by the small number of donors. Pairwise subsampling indicated that sequencing depth was expected to affect the degree of clonotype sharing among donors.

The receptor was isolated from a man younger than 45 in good health. Input material: naive CD4+ T cells sorted from blood. The cell subset or site label for this specimen denotes: CD45RA+ positively selected.

The nucleotide sequence reads as follows: TGTGCCAGCTTTAATCCAGGGGAATCCGGGGAGCTGTTTTTT. Its coded protein is CASFNPGESGELFF. The V and J segments used are TRBV27 and TRBJ2-2; TRBD1 is a possible D gene, resting on 6 matching bases. Its CDR3 holds 14 amino acids, cysteine through phenylalanine. Here the CDR3 DNA is all that survives: 42 bases in frame from base 1. The germline V gene (reference sequence) provides CDR1 MNHEY and CDR2 SMNVEV. The junction carries 16 bases between V and J, which are trimmed by 8 bases and 6 bases respectively.